This T cell receptor beta chain was captured in a study of T cells in Graves' hyperthyroidism and ophthalmopathy. This CDR3 has 14 residues. Trimming took 5 bases from V and 2 from J, leaving 12 bases between them. Germline CDR1 and CDR2: MDHEN and SYDVKM. General study points: Expanded thyroid clonotypes (above 0.001) were mostly also found in blood.

Many counts were recorded for this clonotype. Its cognate antigen is unknown. Out of roughly 10 ml of fresh peripheral blood came the PBMCs. Amplified TCR beta CDR3 regions derived from RNA transcripts. First-round RT-PCR with HTBI primers amplified the TCR CDR3 region. MiXCR, run by TCRdb on the multiplex PCR reads, gives a single entry per CDR3 protein. The repertoire holds about 380,000 distinct CDR3 sequences, approximately 15% seen once, with about a fifth in the top ten. This rearrangement joins TRBV28 to TRBJ1-1; D gene uncertain. This sequence was found in a man between 25 and 39 years old with Graves' hyperthyroidism that later progressed to Graves' ophthalmopathy. The material sequenced was blood. The CDR3 nucleotides are TGTGCCAGCAGTACCCTATTGGCAAACACTGAAGCTTTCTTT. Translation: CASSTLLANTEAFF.